This T cell receptor (beta chain) stems from a study of blood T cell repertoires in COVID-19. At the level of the study: Samples came from the United States, Italy and Spain, spanning acute and convalescent COVID-19. T cells, B-cell-depleted T cells, or PBMCs provided the cDNA or gDNA that served as material.

As handled by the study authors: Reference gene primer amplification gave estimated nucleated cell counts. The data were produced by immunoSEQ multiplex PCR, yet TCRdb's version contains in-frame clones alone and is incomplete. That table supplies the V and J calls and clone size; D and trimming were determined from the DNA. Here the sample spans over 60,000 clones, 60% to 80% being singletons. The CDR3 consists of 14 residues. V lost 4 bases, J lost 5 bases, and 9 bases lay in between. Germline CDR1 MGHRA, CDR2 YSYEKL. This TCR was recovered from a man older than 75 with active or convalescent COVID-19. What was sequenced was peripheral blood. V is TRBV4-1 and J is TRBJ1-6, with D maybe TRBD1 (6 bases). The DNA for the CDR3 is TGCGCCAGCAGCCCCCGGGACAATAATTCACCCCTCCACTTT. This translates into CASSPRDNNSPLHF.